The 32 T cell receptor beta chains below were found in one sample sequenced in a study of graft-versus-host responses after intestinal transplantation. The data were produced by immunoSEQ multiplex PCR, yet TCRdb's version contains in-frame clones alone and is incomplete. The table has under 50,000 clones, roughly 86% seen once; the top ten hold about 7%. The sequencing used PBMCs, collected less than 280 days after transplant. The origin of the receptors is a human patient who received an intestinal transplant, so some T cells may come from the graft donor.

The chain joins TRBV7-3 to TRBJ1-1; the D gene is possibly TRBD1 (5 bases). V was cut by 5 bases and J by 7 bases, with 14 bases left in between. Germline assignment: CDR1 SGHTA and CDR2 FQGTGA. The CDR3 is made up of 13 amino acids. CDR3 sequence (DNA): TGTGCCAGCAGCCCAGGGACGCCTCGTGAAGCTTTCTTT. Translated: CASSPGTPREAFF.

This sequence joins TRBV10-2 and TRBJ1-2; 7 bases fit TRBD1. In germline, CDR1 is WSHSY, CDR2 SAAADI. The junction had 11 bases not matched to a gene; V was cut back by 3 bases and J by 4 bases. The CDR3 runs to 16 residues. The CDR3 loop reads CASSERQGTTVYGYTF. Here the CDR3 DNA reads TGCGCCAGCAGTGAAAGACAGGGAACAACGGTCTATGGCTACACCTTC.

This chain joins TRBV5-1 and TRBJ1-3; the D gene is possibly TRBD1 (5 bases). Germline V gene lookup returns CDR1 SGHRS and CDR2 YFSETQ. The CDR3 spans 14 residues. The V end was cut by 0 bases, the J end by 8 bases, with 12 bases between. CDR3 nucleotide sequence: TGCGCCAGCAGCTTGGGCCAGGGTGGGGACACCATATATTTT. Translation gives CASSLGQGGDTIYF.

The sample holds a few counts of this clone. This chain links TRBV5-4 with TRBJ2-3; 8 nucleotides agree with TRBD1. Germline V gene sequence: CDR1 SGHNT, CDR2 YYREEE (reference sequence). CDR3 length: 16 residues. J was trimmed by 0 bases and V by 4 bases; bases with no gene match: 7. The CDR3 DNA reads TGTGCCAGCAGCCAGTGGACAGGGCCAAGCACAGATACGCAGTATTTT. Translated: CASSQWTGPSTDTQYF.

This clone was seen once. The junction differs from germline at one of its ends, possibly a read error. This chain links TRBV18 with TRBJ1-1; unclear D gene. This CDR3 region has 15 residues. From germline, CDR1 is KGHSH and CDR2 LQKENI. The CDR3 region has the DNA TGTGCCAGCACACCTTTCAAGGTGGGGAACACTGAAGCTTTCTTT. Its protein is CASTPFKVGNTEAFF.

The V gene is TRBV19, the J gene TRBJ1-6; TRBD1 matches at 8 bases. V was pared by 5 bases and J by 6 bases, with 3 bases of the junction left unmatched. In germline, CDR1 is LNHDA, CDR2 SQIVND (reference sequence). This CDR3 spans 14 amino acids. The CDR3 region has the DNA TGTGCCAGTAGTCTGACAGGGGTTAATTCACCCCTCCACTTT. Its translation: CASSLTGVNSPLHF.

This clone was seen once. This sequence joins TRBV5-1 and TRBJ1-1, with TRBD1 as a possible D gene (5 bases). V dropped 4 bases and J dropped 1 base, with 14 bases sitting between them. There are 15 residues in the CDR3. Germline lookup yields CDR1 SGHRS and CDR2 YFSETQ. The CDR3 sequence: CASSPPGRQNTEAFF. In DNA form, the CDR3 reads TGCGCCAGCAGCCCCCCGGGACGGCAGAACACTGAAGCTTTCTTT.

The J gene is TRBJ2-1, the V gene TRBV11-2; 7 nucleotides agree with TRBD2. V was clipped by 6 bases and J by 7 bases; unmatched bases: 3. The length of the CDR3 is 12 residues. Per germline, CDR1 SGHAT and CDR2 FQNNGV. As DNA, the CDR3 is TGTGCCAGCAGATGGGGGGGGAATGAGCAGTTCTTC. Its translation: CASRWGGNEQFF.

The chain joins TRBV7-2 to TRBJ1-2; D unresolved. Looked up from germline, CDR1 is SGHTA and CDR2 is FQGNSA. Trimming removed 1 base from V and 2 bases from J, with 5 bases in between. The CDR3 sequence is 13 residues long. CDR3 loop: CASSLGGNYGYTF. The CDR3 nucleotides read TGTGCCAGCAGCTTAGGGGGAAACTATGGCTACACCTTC.

The chain uses TRBV2 and TRBJ2-1; perhaps TRBD2 as D (6 bases). Germline V gives CDR1 SNHLY, CDR2 FYNNEI. The V gene lost 5 bases and the J gene lost 9 bases, with 14 bases spanning the gap. CDR3 length: 13 amino acids. CDR3 sequence: CASSTSQRGEQFF. CDR3 sequence (DNA): TGTGCCAGCAGTACTAGCCAGCGCGGTGAGCAGTTCTTC. Complete variable domain (other parts from reference TRBV2 and TRBJ2-1): EPEVTQTPSHQVTQMGQEVILRCVPISNHLYFYWYRQILGQKVEFLVSFYNNEISEKSEIFDDQFSVERPDGSNFTLKIRSTKLEDSAMYFCASSTSQRGEQFFGPGTRLTVL.

The chain links TRBV19 to TRBJ2-7, with D possibly TRBD1 on 6 matching bases. CDR3 length equals 17 residues. V was shortened by 6 bases and J by 0 bases, with 21 bases between the two germline ends. CDR1 and CDR2 (germline): LNHDA, SQIVND (reference sequence). CDR3 sequence reads: CASSPRQQGLSSYEQYF. DNA of the CDR3: TGTGCCAGTAGCCCCCGACAACAGGGATTAAGCTCCTACGAGCAGTACTTC.

The genes are TRBV9 and TRBJ2-5; no definite D call. The ends were cut back, 0 bases at V and 3 bases at J, with 6 bases in the middle. Germline-derived CDR1 and CDR2 are SGDLS and YYNGEE. This CDR3 contains 13 residues. Here the CDR3 DNA reads TGTGCCAGCAGCGTAGGGGCAGAAGAGACCCAGTACTTC. Translation: CASSVGAEETQYF. Drawing the rest from reference TRBV9 and TRBJ2-5, the complete variable domain is DSGVTQTPKHLITATGQRVTLRCSPRSGDLSVYWYQQSLDQGLQFLIQYYNGEERAKGNILERFSAQQFPDLHSELNLSSLELGDSALYFCASSVGAEETQYFGPGTRLLVL.

The CDR3 reads CASSRRVLHHSDNEQFF. Written as DNA, the CDR3 is TGTGCCAGCAGCAGGAGGGTGCTACACCATTCCGACAATGAGCAGTTCTTC. The gene calls are TRBV21-1 and TRBJ2-7; no DNA check was done on the table's D call, TRBD2. TRBJ2-1 explains the end of the DNA better; the J call may be wrong. TRBV21-1 is shown as a pseudogene. This CDR3 contains 17 residues.

The chain has TRBV19 and TRBJ2-7; D perhaps matches TRBD1 (6 bases). CDR1 and CDR2 from the germline V gene are LNHDA and SQIVND (reference sequence). Trimming left V 5 bases short and J 2 bases short, with 13 bases between. The length of the CDR3 is 14 residues. In DNA, the CDR3 is TGTGCCAGTAGTTTGGGGGACATTCCCTACGAGCAGTACTTC. As protein: CASSLGDIPYEQYF.

V gene TRBV10-1 combines with J gene TRBJ2-1; TRBD1 might be the D (6 bases). This CDR3 has 15 residues. Germline CDR1 reads WNHNN; CDR2 reads SYGVQD (reference sequence). Between the trimmed V and J ends, which lost 3 bases and 6 bases, there was a span of 15 bases. This CDR3 reads CASSDTVTGCNEQFF. The CDR3 DNA reads as TGCGCCAGCAGTGATACGGTAACAGGGTGCAATGAGCAGTTCTTC.

This CDR3 is CASSGQPNTEAFF. The CDR3 DNA sequence: TGTGCCAGCAGTGGACAGCCGAACACTGAAGCTTTCTTT. The chain employs TRBV6-1 and TRBJ1-1; maybe TRBD1 (5 bases). This CDR3 contains 13 residues. Per the germline V gene, CDR1 is MNHNS and CDR2 is SASEGT. Trimming cost V 4 bases and J 1 base, with 7 bases left between them.

The chain combines TRBV5-6 with TRBJ2-7; possibly TRBD2 for D (7 bases). CDR1 SGHDT and CDR2 YYEEEE come from the germline V gene. This CDR3 is 16 amino acids long. Deletions cut 5 bases from V and 1 base from J, with 19 bases between. The CDR3 nucleotides are TGTGCCAGCAGAGGGGGGAGGGGCGAGCGGTCCTACGAGCAGTACTTC. As protein: CASRGGRGERSYEQYF.

The rearrangement links TRBV4-1 to TRBJ1-6; maybe TRBD1 (6 bases). The germline CDR1 and CDR2 sequences are MGHRA and YSYEKL. V was pared by 3 bases and J by 0 bases, with 9 bases between. The CDR3 length is 16 residues. CDR3 DNA: TGCGCCAGCAGCCAGACGGGGGCCTCCTATAATTCACCCCTCCACTTT. Amino acid sequence: CASSQTGASYNSPLHF.

The gene calls are TRBV13 and TRBJ2-7, with TRBD2 identical over 8 bases. The J segment lost 4 bases and the V segment lost 5 bases, leaving 13 bases of the junction unmatched. The germline V gene encodes CDR1 PRHDT and CDR2 FYEKMQ (reference sequence). The CDR3 is made up of 16 amino acids. This chain's CDR3 is CASSEASGGGTYEQYF. CDR3 DNA: TGTGCCAGCAGCGAAGCGAGCGGGGGTGGGACTTACGAGCAGTACTTC.

CDR3 coding DNA: TGTGCCAGCAGTGAATTGGGATACTTTTCCTACGAGCAGTACTTC. Its protein is CASSELGYFSYEQYF. J is TRBJ2-7 and V is TRBV6-1; unclear D gene. This CDR3 has 15 amino acids. V was pared by 2 bases and J by 1 base, with 12 bases between. Germline V gene lookup returns CDR1 MNHNS and CDR2 SASEGT.

This clone has more than one count but fewer than ten. The gene calls are TRBV28 and TRBJ1-3, with D perhaps TRBD1 (5 bases). Germline lookup yields CDR1 MDHEN and CDR2 SYDVKM. The CDR3 runs 15 residues. Trimming stripped 5 bases from V and 4 bases from J, with 15 bases between. CDR3 bases: TGTGCCAGCAGTCCGGGGGGACGCCTGGGAAACACCATATATTTT. Protein product: CASSPGGRLGNTIYF.

The V call is TRBV12-5, the J call TRBJ2-7; tentative D call: TRBD1 (5 bases). Germline values: CDR1 LGHNT, CDR2 FRNRAP. V lost 5 bases and J lost 3, with 20 bases in between. This CDR3 has 16 amino acids. CDR3 protein: CASGPLDSFAFYEQYF. In nucleotides, the CDR3 is TGTGCTAGTGGTCCACTCGACAGTTTTGCATTCTACGAGCAGTACTTC. The full variable domain, its missing parts supplied by reference TRBV12-5 and TRBJ2-7, is DARVTQTPRHKVTEMGQEVTMRCQPILGHNTVFWYRQTMMQGLELLAYFRNRAPLDDSGMPKDRFSAEMPDATLATLKIQPSEPRDSAVYFCASGPLDSFAFYEQYFGPGTRLTVT.

This chain uses TRBV27 with TRBJ1-1; D is uncertain. The CDR3 covers 15 residues. The germline gives CDR1 MNHEY, CDR2 SMNVEV (reference sequence). V lost 1 base, J lost 1 base, and 10 bases lay in between. The CDR3 loop is CASSLFSYPNTEAFF. The CDR3 nucleotides are TGTGCCAGCAGTTTATTTTCGTACCCGAACACTGAAGCTTTCTTT.

This sequence joins TRBV7-2 and TRBJ1-5; 9 nucleotides match TRBD1. Germline CDR1 and CDR2: SGHTA and FQGNSA. V shed 1 base and J 0 bases; nucleotides not matched to a gene: 10. The CDR3 length is 19 residues. Here the CDR3 reads CASSLESTGGRYSNQPQHF. CDR3 coding DNA: TGTGCCAGCAGCTTAGAATCGACAGGGGGGCGATATAGCAATCAGCCCCAGCATTTT.

V is TRBV11-2 and J is TRBJ2-3; D is undetermined. Deletions cut 1 base from V and 3 bases from J, with 2 bases between. Germline values: CDR1 SGHAT, CDR2 FQNNGV. This CDR3 region has 12 residues. The chain's CDR3 is CASSLATDTQYF. The CDR3 region has the DNA TGTGCCAGCAGCTTAGCGACAGATACGCAGTATTTT.

This chain connects TRBV6-1 to TRBJ1-4; D is unresolved. Deletions cut 8 bases from V and 8 bases from J, with 9 bases between. The CDR3 runs to 11 residues. Germline-derived CDR1 and CDR2 are MNHNS and SASEGT. The DNA of the CDR3 is TGTGCCAGCGGTAAAGGGGAAAAACTGTTTTTT. Its translation is CASGKGEKLFF.

In nucleotides, the CDR3 is TGTGCCAGCAGCAGACAGGGTCTTGGTTCGATGGACGCAATGAACACTGAAGCTTTCTTT. It specifies CASSRQGLGSMDAMNTEAFF. The rearrangement links TRBV27 to TRBJ1-1; 7 nucleotides align to TRBD1. V trimming: 6 bases; J trimming: 0 bases; junction bases outside the gene matches: 22. This CDR3 spans 20 amino acids. The germline V gene encodes CDR1 MNHEY and CDR2 SMNVEV (reference sequence).

The rearrangement joins TRBV2 to TRBJ2-7, with D uncertain. The V gene lost 3 bases and the J gene lost 5 bases, with 8 bases spanning the gap. Germline assignment: CDR1 SNHLY and CDR2 FYNNEI. This CDR3 region has 12 residues. In nucleotides, the CDR3 is TGTGCCAGCAGTGATCAGTCCAACGAGCAGTACTTC. Translated: CASSDQSNEQYF.

About this clone itself: The sample holds other DNA sequences that translate to the same CDR3. V gene TRBV18 combines with J gene TRBJ2-7, with D possibly TRBD2 on 6 matching bases. V was pared by 5 bases and J by 7 bases, with 18 bases between. This CDR3 spans 14 amino acids. The germline CDR1 and CDR2 sequences are KGHSH and LQKENI. The CDR3 coding sequence is TGTGCCAGCTCAAAAAAGCGGGTAAACGATGAGCAGTACTTC. It is translated as CASSKKRVNDEQYF.

The chain uses TRBV5-1 and TRBJ1-2; the match to TRBD1 covers 8 bases. In germline, CDR1 is SGHRS, CDR2 YFSETQ. With V trimmed by 0 bases and J by 1 base, 5 bases remained unmatched. The CDR3 length is 16 residues. The CDR3 nucleotides are TGCGCCAGCAGCTTGGGCCTAGGACAGGGTAACTATGGCTACACCTTC. Protein product: CASSLGLGQGNYGYTF.

The CDR3 loop is CASSYSRQGGYEQYF. The DNA for the CDR3 is TGTGCCAGCAGTTACTCCCGACAGGGGGGCTACGAGCAGTACTTC. This chain joins TRBV6-5 and TRBJ2-7, with TRBD1 matching 9 bases. V lost 0 bases and J lost 3; bases outside the gene matches: 3. Germline-derived CDR1 and CDR2 are MNHEY and SVGAGI. The CDR3 loop spans 15 amino acids.

V usage is TRBV7-9 and J usage is TRBJ2-2, with D perhaps assigned TRBD1 or TRBD2 (5 bases each). Per the germline V gene, CDR1 is SEHNR and CDR2 is FQNEAQ (reference sequence). Trimming removed 5 bases at V and 1 base at J, with 11 bases between. This CDR3 spans 15 amino acids. CDR3 DNA sequence: TGTGCCAGCAGCCCGGGACGGCTGAACACCGGGGAGCTGTTTTTT. Translating gives CASSPGRLNTGELFF.